One sample yielded the 32 T cell receptor beta chains listed below, sequenced in a study of shared clonotypes between healthy human individuals. Data came from immunoSEQ multiplex PCR; TCRdb stores just in-frame clones and leaves some out. The data show about 380,000 clones, about 96% seen once. Sequencing used memory CD8+ T cells sorted from blood. Noted subset: CD45RO+ cells pooled with CCR7-negative TemRA cells. The receptor source for this set is a man aged 25-45 years in good health.

The genes are TRBV5-1 and TRBJ2-1, with D possibly TRBD1 on 6 matching bases. Per germline, CDR1 SGHRS and CDR2 YFSETQ. CDR3 length equals 13 residues. Between the trimmed V and J ends, which lost 4 bases and 5 bases, there was a span of 10 bases. CDR3 amino acids: CASSPTGHNEQFF. In DNA form, the CDR3 reads TGCGCCAGCAGCCCCACAGGGCACAATGAGCAGTTCTTC.

The rearrangement links TRBV6-5 to TRBJ2-2; D is possibly TRBD1 (5 bases). The ends were cut back, 7 bases at V and 4 bases at J, with 13 bases in the middle. There are 14 residues in the CDR3. From germline, CDR1 is MNHEY and CDR2 SVGAGI. The CDR3 reads CASMGPKSTGELFF. In DNA form, the CDR3 reads TGTGCCAGCATGGGGCCTAAGTCCACCGGGGAGCTGTTTTTT.

This clone was detected only once. The J gene is TRBJ2-1, the V gene TRBV7-8, with D maybe TRBD2 (5 bases). Germline V gene lookup returns CDR1 SGHVS and CDR2 FQNEAQ. V lost 2 bases and J lost 8, with 10 bases in between. The CDR3 length is 13 residues. CDR3 sequence reads: CASSLRASYEQFF. The CDR3 nucleotides read TGTGCCAGCAGCTTACGCGCTAGCTATGAGCAGTTCTTC.

The rearrangement joins TRBV28 to TRBJ2-7; D unresolved. The CDR3 has 11 amino acids. Germline lookup yields CDR1 MDHEN and CDR2 SYDVKM. V was cut by 6 bases and J by 5 bases, with 8 bases left in between. The CDR3 DNA reads TGTGCCAGCAGCCACATAGACGAGCAGTACTTC. This sequence encodes CASSHIDEQYF.

The V and J genes are TRBV2 and TRBJ2-7, with D maybe TRBD2 (6 bases). The V gene's germline CDR1 is SNHLY and CDR2 FYNNEI. The CDR3 has 14 amino acids. V was shortened by 6 bases and J by 11 bases, with 23 bases between the two germline ends. The CDR3 sequence: CASRVGLQTSGEYF. CDR3 nucleotide sequence: TGTGCCAGCAGGGTTGGGCTTCAGACTAGTGGGGAGTACTTC.

CDR3 sequence (DNA): TGTGCCAGCAGCACACTCTACTATGGCTACACCTTC. Protein: CASSTLYYGYTF. The chain links TRBV9 to TRBJ1-2, with no clear D. The CDR3 is 12 residues long. Trimming removed 4 bases from V and 3 bases from J, with 7 bases in between. The germline gives CDR1 SGDLS, CDR2 YYNGEE. Looking up the rest from reference TRBV9 and TRBJ1-2 gives the full variable domain: DSGVTQTPKHLITATGQRVTLRCSPRSGDLSVYWYQQSLDQGLQFLIQYYNGEERAKGNILERFSAQQFPDLHSELNLSSLELGDSALYFCASSTLYYGYTFGSGTRLTVV.

Of note for this clone: The sample holds other DNA sequences that translate to the same CDR3. The chain links TRBV5-1 to TRBJ2-7; D is possibly TRBD2 (5 bases). Germline V gives CDR1 SGHRS, CDR2 YFSETQ. Trimming cost V 0 bases and J 0 bases, with 7 bases left between them. The CDR3 is 14 amino acids. CDR3 in DNA: TGCGCCAGCAGCTTGGTAGGGAGCTCCTACGAGCAGTACTTC. Protein product: CASSLVGSSYEQYF.

Here the CDR3 reads CASSLSETQYF. The CDR3 bases are TGTGCCAGCAGCCTGTCGGAGACCCAGTACTTC. The chain couples TRBV11-2 to TRBJ2-5, with D unclear. The CDR3 contains 11 residues. Germline V gene lookup returns CDR1 SGHAT and CDR2 FQNNGV. V was pared by 5 bases and J by 5 bases, with 6 bases between.

The J gene is TRBJ1-4, the V gene TRBV5-5; TRBD1 matches at 9 bases. V shed 4 bases and J 5 bases; nucleotides not matched to a gene: 3. The CDR3 has 14 residues. In germline, CDR1 is SGHKS, CDR2 YYEKEE (reference sequence). The CDR3: CASSRTGENEKLFF. For the CDR3, the DNA is TGTGCCAGCAGCCGGACAGGGGAGAATGAAAAACTGTTTTTT.

The genes are TRBV10-3 and TRBJ2-5; D is uncertain. The germline V and J ends were trimmed by 8 bases and 5 bases, with 12 bases remaining between them. The CDR3 extends over 12 amino acids. Germline-derived CDR1 and CDR2 are ENHRY and SYGVKD. The CDR3 nucleotides are TGTGCCATCGGAGCGCCGAGGGAGACCCAGTACTTC. As protein: CAIGAPRETQYF.

The CDR3 DNA reads TGTGCCAGCAGCTGGTCTGCAGCGGTCACAGATACGCAGTATTTT. This codes for CASSWSAAVTDTQYF. The chain recombines TRBV5-4 with TRBJ2-3, with TRBD2 as a possible D gene (5 bases). The germline CDR1 and CDR2 sequences are SGHNT and YYREEE (reference sequence). Trimming removed 3 bases from V and 2 bases from J, with 13 bases in between. The CDR3 has 15 amino acids.

This rearrangement joins TRBV27 to TRBJ2-3; 11 nucleotides agree with TRBD2. With 4 bases clipped from V and 3 bases from J, the junction kept 0 bases outside the gene matches. CDR1 and CDR2 (germline): MNHEY, SMNVEV (reference sequence). CDR3 length: 14 amino acids. CDR3 coding DNA: TGTGCCAGCAGTTGGACTAGCGGGACAGATACGCAGTATTTT. It is translated as CASSWTSGTDTQYF.

The chain combines TRBV7-2 with TRBJ2-7; D ambiguous. The ends were cut back, 1 base at V and 2 bases at J, with 6 bases in the middle. The germline V gene has CDR1 SGHTA and CDR2 FQGNSA. The CDR3 extends over 13 amino acids. The CDR3 bases are TGTGCCAGCAGCTTAGACAGAACCTACGAGCAGTACTTC. This sequence encodes CASSLDRTYEQYF.

The J gene is TRBJ2-4, the V gene TRBV7-2; tentative D call: TRBD1 (6 bases). Trimming took 1 base from V and 0 from J, leaving 13 bases between them. Germline V gives CDR1 SGHTA, CDR2 FQGNSA. The CDR3 has 17 amino acids. The CDR3 DNA is TGTGCCAGCAGCTTAGTATCCGGACAGAGAGCCAAAAACATTCAGTACTTC. Encoded protein: CASSLVSGQRAKNIQYF.

The chain joins TRBV5-8 to TRBJ2-3, with D unclear. Germline V gene sequence: CDR1 SGHTS, CDR2 YDEGEE. This CDR3 comprises 9 residues. V lost 10 bases and J 4 bases, leaving 4 bases between the germline ends. CDR3 nucleotides: TGTGCCGCATCAGATACGCAGTATTTT. Translated, it gives CAASDTQYF.

V and J are TRBV18 and TRBJ1-5; 7 positions agree with TRBD1. The CDR3 is 14 amino acids. V lost 3 bases to trimming and J lost 3 bases; unmatched junction nucleotides: 2. The germline gives CDR1 KGHSH, CDR2 LQKENI. CDR3 nucleotides: TGTGCCAGCTCACCCGAGGGGGCCAATCAGCCCCAGCATTTT. Residues: CASSPEGANQPQHF.

The rearrangement links TRBV4-1 to TRBJ2-2; D uncertain. The CDR3 runs to 16 residues. The germline CDR1 and CDR2 sequences are MGHRA and YSYEKL. Trimming took off 1 base at V and 4 bases at J, with 13 bases between the two ends. The CDR3 protein is CASSQGAQLFTGELFF. CDR3 bases: TGCGCCAGCAGCCAAGGAGCACAGCTATTCACCGGGGAGCTGTTTTTT.

The rearrangement links TRBV27 to TRBJ2-7; 7 bases are shared with TRBD2. The CDR3 is 16 amino acids. J gave up 0 bases and V 6 bases, and 11 bases lay outside the gene matches. Germline CDR1 is MNHEY and CDR2 is SMNVEV (reference sequence). The DNA for the CDR3 is TGTGCCAGCAGGCCCGGAAGGGGAGGGAGCTCCTACGAGCAGTACTTC. The encoded protein is CASRPGRGGSSYEQYF.

The V gene is TRBV4-1, the J gene TRBJ2-4; D is possibly TRBD2 (6 bases). The V end lost 3 bases, the J end lost 1 base, and 10 bases lay between the germline ends. Germline V gene lookup returns CDR1 MGHRA and CDR2 YSYEKL. The CDR3 runs 15 residues. In DNA form, the CDR3 reads TGCGCCAGCAGCCATAATCTAGCGGCCAAAAACATTCAGTACTTC. Protein: CASSHNLAAKNIQYF.

The chain has TRBV4-2 and TRBJ2-2, with TRBD2 identical over 12 bases. Germline CDR1 is LGHNA and CDR2 is YNFKEQ. The CDR3 extends over 16 amino acids. V trimming: 4 bases; J trimming: 2 bases; junction bases outside the gene matches: 2. CDR3 bases: TGTGCCAGCAGCCTAGGACTAGCGGGAAACACCGGGGAGCTGTTTTTT. As protein: CASSLGLAGNTGELFF.

In nucleotides, the CDR3 is TGTGCCAGCAGTGAGTCCGCAGGGAACTATGGCTACACCTTC. Amino acid sequence: CASSESAGNYGYTF. V usage is TRBV6-1 and J usage is TRBJ1-2; the D gene is possibly TRBD1 (5 bases). In germline, CDR1 is MNHNS, CDR2 SASEGT. The CDR3 length is 14 residues. V lost 3 bases, J lost 2 bases, and 10 bases lay in between.

The chain joins TRBV4-1 to TRBJ2-1, with 9 bases identical to TRBD2. The CDR3 loop spans 14 amino acids. Looked up from germline, CDR1 is MGHRA and CDR2 is YSYEKL. The V and J ends lost 3 bases and 7 bases, in that order; junction bases with no gene match: 4. In DNA, the CDR3 is TGCGCCAGCAGCCAGCGGGAGGGCCGGAATGAGCAGTTCTTC. This encodes CASSQREGRNEQFF.

The genes are TRBV28 and TRBJ2-5, with 10 nucleotides matching TRBD1. V lost 3 bases, J lost 7 bases, and 11 bases stayed unmatched. The CDR3 consists of 16 residues. From germline, CDR1 is MDHEN and CDR2 SYDVKM. CDR3 nucleotide sequence: TGTGCCAGCAGTTTTGCGGGGACAGGGGTATTTGGGACCCAGTACTTC. Translating it yields CASSFAGTGVFGTQYF.

As DNA, the CDR3 is TGTGCCAGCTCACCTGAGGGGCGCGGTAATGAAAAACTGTTTTTT. Protein sequence: CASSPEGRGNEKLFF. The gene calls are TRBV18 and TRBJ1-4; perhaps TRBD1 as D (5 bases). V was pared by 3 bases and J by 4 bases, with 12 bases between. Germline-derived CDR1 and CDR2 are KGHSH and LQKENI. The CDR3 covers 15 residues.

This chain connects TRBV5-8 to TRBJ2-2; D is uncertain. This CDR3 region has 16 residues. Trimming removed 0 bases from V and 1 base from J, with 10 bases in between. CDR1 SGHTS and CDR2 YDEGEE come from the germline V gene. CDR3 protein: CASSLVVRENTGELFF. CDR3 nucleotide sequence: TGTGCCAGCAGCTTGGTGGTCAGAGAGAACACCGGGGAGCTGTTTTTT.

V usage is TRBV30 and J usage is TRBJ2-5; 10 positions agree with TRBD2. This CDR3 has 15 residues. With V trimmed by 3 bases and J by 7 bases, 11 bases remained unmatched. Germline CDR1 and CDR2: GTSNPN and SVGIG (reference sequence). The CDR3 region has the DNA TGTGCCTGGAGGGTCCGGCTAGCGGGAGTGGGGACCCAGTACTTC. It codes for CAWRVRLAGVGTQYF.

This rearrangement joins TRBV19 to TRBJ1-1; no reliable D call. Germline lookup yields CDR1 LNHDA and CDR2 SQIVND (reference sequence). The V and J ends lost 6 bases and 0 bases respectively, with 11 bases between them. CDR3 length: 14 amino acids. CDR3 in amino acids: CASRRGPLNTEAFF. CDR3 nucleotide sequence: TGTGCCAGTAGACGTGGACCATTGAACACTGAAGCTTTCTTT.

This chain joins TRBV5-6 and TRBJ1-5; the D is unclear. CDR1 SGHDT and CDR2 YYEEEE come from the germline V gene. This CDR3 contains 13 residues. Trimming removed 3 bases at V and 4 bases at J, with 8 bases between. The CDR3 loop reads CASSWGGNQPQHF. The DNA of the CDR3 is TGTGCCAGCAGCTGGGGTGGGAATCAGCCCCAGCATTTT.

V usage is TRBV30 and J usage is TRBJ2-5; 7 positions agree with TRBD2. Per germline, CDR1 GTSNPN and CDR2 SVGIG (reference sequence). V was clipped by 1 base and J by 5 bases; unmatched bases: 10. The CDR3 runs 15 residues. Here the CDR3 reads CAWSAETSRAETQYF. As DNA, the CDR3 is TGTGCCTGGAGTGCTGAGACTAGCAGAGCGGAGACCCAGTACTTC.

A word on this clone: The junction does not match germline at one end; this may be a read error. The chain uses TRBV5-6 and TRBJ2-1, with a weak D call TRBD2 (5 bases). This CDR3 has 12 amino acids. Germline lookup yields CDR1 SGHDT and CDR2 YYEEEE. DNA of the CDR3: TGTGCCAGCAGCGTGACTAAAAGGCAATGGGTCTTC. Amino acids: CASSVTKRQWVF.

The genes are TRBV5-1 and TRBJ2-3, with D possibly matching TRBD2 (5 bases). CDR3 length: 15 amino acids. In germline, CDR1 is SGHRS, CDR2 YFSETQ. Trimming stripped 7 bases from V and 2 bases from J, with 17 bases between. CDR3 protein: CASLLSSFYTDTQYF. In DNA form, the CDR3 reads TGCGCCAGCCTCCTCTCTAGCTTTTACACAGATACGCAGTATTTT.

The chain uses TRBV7-6 and TRBJ1-1; 9 nucleotides line up with TRBD1. V lost 2 bases, J lost 5 bases, and 3 bases stayed unmatched. CDR3 length: 14 amino acids. Looked up from germline, CDR1 is SGHVS and CDR2 is FNYEAQ. The CDR3 loop is CASSLTGGQTEAFF. The CDR3 nucleotides are TGTGCCAGCAGCTTAACAGGGGGCCAGACTGAAGCTTTCTTT.